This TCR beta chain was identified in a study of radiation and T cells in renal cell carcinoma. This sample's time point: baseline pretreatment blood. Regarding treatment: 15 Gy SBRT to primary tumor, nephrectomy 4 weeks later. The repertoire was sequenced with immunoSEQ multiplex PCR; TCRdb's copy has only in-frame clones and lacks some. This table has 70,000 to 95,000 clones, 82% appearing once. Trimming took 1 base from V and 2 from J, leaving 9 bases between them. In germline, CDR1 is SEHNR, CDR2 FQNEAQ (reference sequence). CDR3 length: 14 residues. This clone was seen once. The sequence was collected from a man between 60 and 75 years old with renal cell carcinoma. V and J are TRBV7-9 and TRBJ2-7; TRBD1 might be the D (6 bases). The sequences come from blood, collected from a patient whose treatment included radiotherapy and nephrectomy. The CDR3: CASSLVGDTYEQYF. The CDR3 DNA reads TGTGCCAGCAGCTTAGTGGGGGACACCTACGAGCAGTACTTC.